This passage covers 16 T cell receptor beta chains from one sample sequenced in a study of shared clonotypes between healthy human individuals. Naive CD8 cells were CD45RO-negative, positively selected for CCR7, excluding terminally differentiated effector memory CD45RA+ cells. The method was immunoSEQ multiplex PCR; TCRdb's version includes in-frame clones alone and lacks a portion of them. The sample yields hundreds of thousands of clones, 96% seen once. The sequenced material came from naive CD8+ T cells sorted from blood. The receptors were gathered from a woman in her twenties or thirties in good health.

V and J are TRBV4-1 and TRBJ1-1; D might be TRBD1 (6 bases). The germline CDR1 and CDR2 sequences are MGHRA and YSYEKL. There are 15 residues in the CDR3. V was cut by 0 bases and J by 4 bases, with 12 bases left in between. CDR3 sequence reads: CASSQDPRGGTEAFF. The CDR3 region has the DNA TGCGCCAGCAGCCAAGATCCGAGGGGGGGCACTGAAGCTTTCTTT.

The V call is TRBV5-6, the J call TRBJ2-5; possible D gene TRBD1, 5 bases. Trimming took 1 base from V and 2 from J, leaving 6 bases between them. CDR3 length: 13 amino acids. The germline gives CDR1 SGHDT, CDR2 YYEEEE. The CDR3 sequence: CASSLRQQETQYF. CDR3 in DNA: TGTGCCAGCAGCTTGAGACAGCAAGAGACCCAGTACTTC.

This clone was picked up one time. The CDR3 protein is CASSLAYLSYGYTF. CDR3 DNA: TGTGCCAGCAGCTTAGCGTACTTGAGCTATGGCTACACCTTC. The chain is built from TRBV7-8 and TRBJ1-2; D uncertain. Deletions cut 0 bases from V and 4 bases from J, with 9 bases between. CDR3 length: 14 amino acids. Germline V gene sequence: CDR1 SGHVS, CDR2 FQNEAQ.

This chain joins TRBV19 and TRBJ1-5; tentatively, D is TRBD1 (6 bases). The CDR3 covers 17 residues. Trimming removed 3 bases from V and 1 base from J, with 16 bases in between. Germline assignment: CDR1 LNHDA and CDR2 SQIVND (reference sequence). The CDR3 nucleotides read TGTGCCAGTAGTATGGAGGGTACAGGGTCCAGCAATCAGCCCCAGCATTTT. Protein sequence: CASSMEGTGSSNQPQHF.

This clone was seen more than once but under ten times. The CDR3 coding sequence is TGTGCCAGCGGCTACGAGCAGTACTTC. It yields the protein CASGYEQYF. This chain joins TRBV11-2 and TRBJ2-7; no reliable D call. Germline CDR1 and CDR2: SGHAT and FQNNGV. The CDR3 covers 9 residues. Deletions cut 8 bases from V and 3 bases from J, with 2 bases between.

This sequence joins TRBV6-1 and TRBJ2-7; D may be TRBD1 (5 bases). CDR3 size: 15 residues. Per germline, CDR1 MNHNS and CDR2 SASEGT. Trimming pared 4 bases from V and 1 base from J, leaving 14 bases between. The CDR3 spells CASSVQAGLSYEQYF. The CDR3 nucleotides are TGTGCCAGCAGTGTTCAGGCAGGGTTATCCTACGAGCAGTACTTC.

The rearrangement uses TRBV27 and TRBJ1-3; no clear D gene. From germline, CDR1 is MNHEY and CDR2 SMNVEV (reference sequence). The length of the CDR3 is 15 residues. The V and J ends lost 4 bases and 0 bases respectively, with 10 bases between them. CDR3 region: CASSSFRDSGNTIYF. The DNA for the CDR3 is TGTGCCAGCAGTTCATTCCGGGACTCTGGAAACACCATATATTTT.

The rearrangement joins TRBV4-1 to TRBJ1-4; the D gene is possibly TRBD1 (6 bases). The CDR3 totals 17 residues. Trimming shortened V by 3 bases and J by 4 bases, and 18 bases separated the two germline ends. Germline CDR1 MGHRA, CDR2 YSYEKL. The DNA for the CDR3 is TGCGCCAGCAGCCATGGGGGAGGCGGGGGCCTTAATGAAAAACTGTTTTTT. Translation: CASSHGGGGGLNEKLFF.

The CDR3 DNA follows: TGTGCCAGCAGCCTTAGCGGAAAAGAGACCCAGTACTTC. Its translation is CASSLSGKETQYF. This rearrangement joins TRBV7-9 to TRBJ2-5, with a weak D call TRBD2 (6 bases). Germline loops: CDR1 SEHNR, CDR2 FQNEAQ (reference sequence). The CDR3 sequence is 13 residues long. V lost 5 bases to trimming and J lost 3 bases, with 10 bases between them.

V and J are TRBV9 and TRBJ1-2; 8 bases are a match to TRBD1. Per germline, CDR1 SGDLS and CDR2 YYNGEE. The CDR3 is 15 amino acids. V shed 2 bases and J 0 bases; nucleotides not matched to a gene: 3. The DNA for the CDR3 is TGTGCCAGCAGCGTTACAGGGGGGACTAACTATGGCTACACCTTC. Its translation is CASSVTGGTNYGYTF.

This chain joins TRBV6-1 and TRBJ2-5; 7 nucleotides align to TRBD2. The DNA end favors TRBJ2-7, so the J call may be wrong. The germline V gene has CDR1 MNHNS and CDR2 SASEGT. The CDR3 is 14 residues long. CDR3 protein: CASTPGTGGYEQYF. The CDR3 region has the DNA TGTGCCAGCACCCCCGGGACGGGAGGATACGAGCAGTACTTC.

This rearrangement joins TRBV9 to TRBJ2-1; 8 bases map to TRBD1. The V gene's germline CDR1 is SGDLS and CDR2 YYNGEE. This CDR3 spans 14 amino acids. V dropped 7 bases and J dropped 2; count of bases not matched to a gene: 5. CDR3 DNA sequence: TGTGCCAGCGGAGACAGGGGCCCCTACAATGAGCAGTTCTTC. It translates to CASGDRGPYNEQFF. Together with reference TRBV9 and TRBJ2-1, the CDR3 gives the full variable domain: DSGVTQTPKHLITATGQRVTLRCSPRSGDLSVYWYQQSLDQGLQFLIQYYNGEERAKGNILERFSAQQFPDLHSELNLSSLELGDSALYFCASGDRGPYNEQFFGPGTRLTVL.

The J gene is TRBJ2-5, the V gene TRBV4-1; the D call may be TRBD1 or TRBD2 (5 bases each). The better agreement between TRBJ2-7 and the DNA end casts doubt on the J call. CDR1 and CDR2 from the germline V gene are MGHRA and YSYEKL. This CDR3 has 16 residues. This CDR3 reads CASSQGVGARGDEQYF. The CDR3 coding sequence is TGCGCCAGCAGCCAAGGGGTTGGGGCGCGAGGGGACGAGCAGTACTTC.

The J gene is TRBJ2-7, the V gene TRBV5-4; no clear D. This CDR3 contains 13 residues. Germline lookup yields CDR1 SGHNT and CDR2 YYREEE (reference sequence). V was pared by 2 bases and J by 5 bases, with 11 bases between. DNA of the CDR3: TGTGCCAGCAGCTTCCGTCCCCTCCACGAGCAGTACTTC. Amino acids: CASSFRPLHEQYF.

The CDR3 DNA follows: TGTGCCAGCAGTTTATCGGTAGCGGGCTCCTACAATGAGCAGTTCTTC. Its translation is CASSLSVAGSYNEQFF. The chain joins TRBV27 to TRBJ2-1; 7 bases agree with TRBD2. CDR1 and CDR2 from the germline V gene are MNHEY and SMNVEV (reference sequence). The V gene end was trimmed by 0 bases and the J gene end by 0 bases; junction bases not matched to a gene: 2. CDR3 size: 16 residues.

This sequence joins TRBV5-1 and TRBJ2-1; D is possibly TRBD1 (5 bases). CDR3 length: 14 residues. CDR1 is SGHRS, CDR2 YFSETQ, per germline. Trimming took 0 bases from V and 4 from J, leaving 8 bases between them. DNA for the CDR3: TGCGCCAGCAGCTTGGGGCAGGGATACAATGAGCAGTTCTTC. This sequence encodes CASSLGQGYNEQFF.